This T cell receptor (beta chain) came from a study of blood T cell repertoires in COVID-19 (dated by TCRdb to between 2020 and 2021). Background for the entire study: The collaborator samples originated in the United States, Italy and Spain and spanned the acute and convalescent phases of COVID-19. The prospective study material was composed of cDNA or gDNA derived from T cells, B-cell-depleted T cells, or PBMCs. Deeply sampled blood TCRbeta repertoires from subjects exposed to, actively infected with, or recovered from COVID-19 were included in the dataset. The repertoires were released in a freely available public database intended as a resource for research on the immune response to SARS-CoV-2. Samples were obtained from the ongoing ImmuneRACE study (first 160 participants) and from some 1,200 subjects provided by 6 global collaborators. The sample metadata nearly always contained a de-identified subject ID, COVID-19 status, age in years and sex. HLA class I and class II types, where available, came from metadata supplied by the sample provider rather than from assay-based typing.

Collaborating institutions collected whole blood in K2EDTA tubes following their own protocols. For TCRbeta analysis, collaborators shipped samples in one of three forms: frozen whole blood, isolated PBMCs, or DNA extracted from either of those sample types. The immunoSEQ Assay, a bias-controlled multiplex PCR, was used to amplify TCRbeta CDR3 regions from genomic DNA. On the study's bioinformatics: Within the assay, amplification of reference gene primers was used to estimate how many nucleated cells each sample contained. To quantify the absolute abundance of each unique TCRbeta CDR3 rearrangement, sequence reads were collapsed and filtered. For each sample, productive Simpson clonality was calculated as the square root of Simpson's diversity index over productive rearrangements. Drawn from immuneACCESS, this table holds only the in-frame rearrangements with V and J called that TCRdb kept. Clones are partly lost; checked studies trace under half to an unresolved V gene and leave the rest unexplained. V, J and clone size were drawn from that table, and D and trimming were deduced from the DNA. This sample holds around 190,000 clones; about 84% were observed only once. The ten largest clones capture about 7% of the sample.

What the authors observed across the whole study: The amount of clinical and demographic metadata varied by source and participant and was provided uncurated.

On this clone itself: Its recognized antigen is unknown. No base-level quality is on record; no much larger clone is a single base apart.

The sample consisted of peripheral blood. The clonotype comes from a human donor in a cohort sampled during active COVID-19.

The DNA reads as follows: TGTGCCTGGACCCCGGACAGGGAGGGCGGCTACACCTTC. The encoded protein is CAWTPDREGGYTF. The receptor chain draws on TRBV30 and TRBJ1-2, and TRBD1 matches 8 of the central bases. CDR1 is given as GTSNPN and CDR2 as SVGIG, both from the germline V gene (reference sequence). Germline trimming: 4 bases from V, 8 bases from J; junction bases outside gene matches: 9. The CDR3 has 13 amino acids, counting the end cysteine and phenylalanine. The CDR3 DNA has 39 bases and is translated from base 1.